Listed below are T cell receptor beta chains from one sample, sequenced in a study of shared clonotypes between healthy human individuals. Data came from immunoSEQ multiplex PCR; TCRdb stores just in-frame clones and leaves some out. The sample carries roughly 2,000,000 clones, about 95% recorded once. Sequences were obtained from naive CD8+ T cells sorted from blood. These receptors all stem from a man aged 18 to 35 in good health. CDR3s include the opening cysteine and the closing phenylalanine or tryptophan. The order of the fields is D gene, J gene, clone size, V gene, CDR3 protein, CDR3 DNA. The D gene is left open where the match is weak. Not every row has a clone size; where given, it reads once, few, many or a size class.

>.|TRBJ2-1|.|TRBV6-4
CASSDSKGVPYNEQFF
TGTGCCAGCAGTGACTCGAAGGGTGTCCCCTACAATGAGCAGTTCTTC
>.|TRBJ2-7|.|TRBV27
CASSPRGGPLLLYYEQYF
TGTGCCAGCAGTCCAAGGGGAGGTCCCCTATTGTTGTATTACGAGCAGTACTTC
>.|TRBJ1-2|.|TRBV9
CASSVDGVGYTF
TGTGCCAGCAGCGTAGATGGGGTTGGCTACACCTTC
>.|TRBJ1-6|.|TRBV6-6
CASKEVLASPLHF
TGTGCCAGCAAGGAGGTATTGGCTTCACCCCTCCACTTT
>TRBD1|TRBJ2-7|.|TRBV6-5
CASSYEGQLEQYF
TGTGCCAGCAGTTACGAGGGACAGCTCGAGCAGTACTTC
>TRBD2|TRBJ2-3|.|TRBV7-9
CASSPTFLAGVEDTQYF
TGTGCCAGCAGCCCCACCTTTCTAGCGGGAGTTGAAGATACGCAGTATTTT
>.|TRBJ2-2|.|TRBV4-1
CASSQGWAGELFF
TGCGCCAGCAGCCAAGGTTGGGCCGGGGAGCTGTTTTTT
>.|TRBJ2-5|once|TRBV15
CATRADSLQETQYF
TGTGCCACCAGGGCCGACAGCCTCCAAGAGACCCAGTACTTC
>TRBD2|TRBJ2-1|.|TRBV11-3
CASSLIFGLAGHSSYNEQFF
TGTGCCAGCAGCCTGATTTTTGGACTAGCGGGGCATAGCTCCTACAATGAGCAGTTCTTC
>.|TRBJ2-7|.|TRBV2
CASIEGHEGTHVYEQYF
TGTGCCAGCATCGAGGGTCATGAAGGGACTCACGTCTACGAGCAGTACTTC
>TRBD1|TRBJ2-5|.|TRBV6-6
CASSYGTGEGTQYF
TGTGCCAGCAGTTACGGGACAGGGGAGGGGACCCAGTACTTC
>TRBD2|TRBJ2-1|.|TRBV7-8
CASSLEWGRDNEQFF
TGTGCCAGCAGCTTAGAGTGGGGGAGGGACAATGAGCAGTTCTTC
>.|TRBJ2-7|.|TRBV28
CASSPRTVILYEQYF
TGTGCCAGCAGTCCGAGGACAGTAATTCTCTACGAGCAGTACTTC
>TRBD1|TRBJ1-1|.|TRBV6-6
CASSSNTGAYTEAFF
TGTGCCAGCAGTTCGAATACAGGGGCGTACACTGAAGCTTTCTTT
>TRBD2|TRBJ2-2|.|TRBV6-6
CASSYSVVAGTGELFF
TGTGCCAGCAGTTACTCGGTGGTAGCGGGGACCGGGGAGCTGTTTTTT
>.|TRBJ2-7|.|TRBV29-1
CSVQNPGGATYEQYF
TGCAGCGTTCAAAACCCCGGGGGAGCCACCTACGAGCAGTACTTC
>.|TRBJ1-1|.|TRBV9
CASSPGGGGTEAFF
TGTGCCAGCAGCCCCGGAGGGGGGGGGACTGAAGCTTTCTTT
>.|TRBJ2-3|.|TRBV27
CASSSRNSLDTQYF
TGTGCCAGCAGTTCACGAAACTCGTTGGATACGCAGTATTTT
>TRBD1|TRBJ2-5|.|TRBV2
CASSEATGTGYQETQYF
TGTGCCAGCAGTGAGGCTACTGGGACAGGGTACCAAGAGACCCAGTACTTC
>TRBD1|TRBJ2-2|once|TRBV4-3
CASSQDRTGWAGELFF
TGCGCCAGCAGCCAAGATCGGACAGGGTGGGCCGGGGAGCTGTTTTTT
>TRBD1|TRBJ1-2|.|TRBV27
CASSFTLGQGDGYTF
TGTGCCAGCAGTTTCACACTAGGACAGGGCGATGGCTACACCTTC
>.|TRBJ1-1|.|TRBV11-2
CASSLGSGVTEAFF
TGTGCCAGCAGCTTAGGGTCAGGGGTCACTGAAGCTTTCTTT
>.|TRBJ2-7|.|TRBV27
CASSIYGEEQYF
TGTGCCAGCAGTATCTACGGGGAAGAGCAGTACTTC
>.|TRBJ2-5|.|TRBV10-1
CASSEFRLETQYF
TGCGCCAGCAGTGAATTTAGGCTGGAGACCCAGTACTTC
>.|TRBJ2-5|once|TRBV6-5
CASSYSIGSRQETQYF
TGTGCCAGCAGTTACTCGATCGGCAGCAGACAAGAGACCCAGTACTTC
>TRBD1|TRBJ1-4|.|TRBV6-6
CASSYGDRPGEKLFF
TGTGCCAGCAGTTACGGGGACAGGCCGGGTGAAAAACTGTTTTTT
>TRBD2|TRBJ2-5|.|TRBV9
CASSPRGGGGGEETQYF
TGTGCCAGCAGCCCCCGGGGGGGAGGAGGGGGAGAGGAGACCCAGTACTTC
>TRBD1|TRBJ1-1|.|TRBV15
CATSRENNRDREAFF
TGTGCCACCAGCAGGGAAAACAACCGGGACAGGGAAGCTTTCTTT
>TRBD2|TRBJ2-7|.|TRBV4-2
CASSQEASGVYEQYF
TGTGCCAGCAGCCAAGAGGCTAGCGGGGTCTACGAGCAGTACTTC
>TRBD2|TRBJ2-7|.|TRBV5-6
CASSTGGVSYEQYF
TGTGCCAGCAGCACTGGGGGGGTCTCCTACGAGCAGTACTTC
>TRBD1|TRBJ2-7|.|TRBV4-3
CASSPGQGQGQYF
TGCGCCAGCAGCCCGGGACAGGGCCAGGGGCAGTACTTC
>.|TRBJ1-4|.|TRBV7-9
CASSHFGRDYEKLFF
TGTGCCAGCAGCCACTTCGGTAGGGATTATGAAAAACTGTTTTTT
>TRBD2|TRBJ2-7|.|TRBV5-1
CASSFGLADTYEQYF
TGCGCCAGCAGCTTCGGACTAGCGGATACCTACGAGCAGTACTTC
>.|TRBJ2-7|.|TRBV4-1
CASSGPPAYEQYF
TGCGCCAGCAGTGGGCCCCCGGCCTACGAGCAGTACTTC
>TRBD1|TRBJ1-2|once|TRBV9
CASSVGTGGGYGYTF
TGTGCCAGCAGCGTGGGGACAGGGGGCGGTTATGGCTACACCTTC
>TRBD1|TRBJ2-7|.|TRBV6-1
CASSEGGQGGFNEQYF
TGTGCCAGCAGTGAAGGAGGACAGGGGGGGTTCAACGAGCAGTACTTC
>TRBD2|TRBJ2-1|.|TRBV7-8
CASSSTGGSYNEQFF
TGTGCCAGCAGCTCGACGGGGGGGTCCTACAATGAGCAGTTCTTC
>.|TRBJ1-2|.|TRBV15
CATSRDITAANYGYTF
TGTGCCACCAGCAGAGATATTACGGCCGCTAACTATGGCTACACCTTC
>TRBD2|TRBJ2-5|.|TRBV9
CASSPPASGRETQYF
TGTGCCAGCAGCCCTCCCGCTAGCGGGAGAGAGACCCAGTACTTC
>.|TRBJ1-1|.|TRBV4-2
CASSQGMNTEAFF
TGTGCCAGCAGCCAAGGAATGAACACTGAAGCTTTCTTT
>TRBD1|TRBJ2-7|.|TRBV5-6
CASSPPYGTGVYEQYF
TGTGCCAGCAGCCCCCCGTACGGGACAGGGGTCTACGAGCAGTACTTC
>.|TRBJ2-1|.|TRBV9
CASSVADSAYNEQFF
TGTGCCAGCAGCGTAGCTGACAGCGCCTACAATGAGCAGTTCTTC
>.|TRBJ2-1|.|TRBV27
CASSLRGWDSYNEQFF
TGTGCCAGCAGTTTACGAGGGTGGGACTCCTACAATGAGCAGTTCTTC
>.|TRBJ1-5|once|TRBV28
CASSFEGNQPQHF
TGTGCCAGCAGTTTCGAGGGTAATCAGCCCCAGCATTTT
>TRBD2|TRBJ2-5|.|TRBV25-1
CASSWGREGETQYF
TGTGCCAGCAGTTGGGGCAGGGAGGGAGAGACCCAGTACTTC
>.|TRBJ2-3|.|TRBV2
CASSDPGISDTQYF
TGTGCCAGCAGTGATCCCGGGATTTCAGATACGCAGTATTTT
>TRBD1|TRBJ2-7|.|TRBV28
CASRGDISGQGLYEQYF
TGTGCCAGCAGGGGGGACATTTCGGGACAGGGTTTGTACGAGCAGTACTTC
>TRBD2|TRBJ2-7|.|TRBV25-1
CASSGPGLARYEQYF
TGTGCCAGCAGTGGGCCGGGACTAGCGCGCTACGAGCAGTACTTC
>.|TRBJ2-1|.|TRBV6-5
CASSYSGNNEQFF
TGTGCCAGCAGTTACTCTGGGAACAATGAGCAGTTCTTC
>.|TRBJ1-1|.|TRBV5-4
CASSLATDTEAFF
TGTGCCAGCAGCTTGGCCACGGACACTGAAGCTTTCTTT
>.|TRBJ2-1|.|TRBV11-2
CASSLDLTVSSYNEQFF
TGTGCCAGCAGCTTAGATCTCACAGTTAGCTCCTACAATGAGCAGTTCTTC
>.|TRBJ2-7|.|TRBV4-1
CASSQTYEQYF
TGCGCCAGCAGCCAGACCTACGAGCAGTACTTC
>.|TRBJ2-7|once|TRBV5-1
CASSARSGRETYEQYF
TGCGCCAGCAGCGCAAGAAGTGGGAGAGAAACCTACGAGCAGTACTTC
>TRBD1|TRBJ2-3|.|TRBV5-4
CASSSTGPTDTQYF
TGTGCCAGCAGCTCGACAGGGCCGACAGATACGCAGTATTTT
>.|TRBJ1-3|.|TRBV27
CASSPQSSSGNTIYF
TGTGCCAGCAGTCCACAGTCGAGCTCTGGAAACACCATATATTTT